This TCR beta chain was sequenced during a study of CD8 T cells in ankylosing spondylitis. Germline V lookup: CDR1 MNHNS, CDR2 SASEGT. The CDR3 spans 16 residues. The V and J ends lost 6 bases and 4 bases, in that order; junction bases with no gene match: 12. Study-wide results and limits: Peripheral blood held disease-linked clones only at relatively low frequency, and these were CD8+. Characteristic of ankylosing spondylitis blood, it appeared, was a TCR beta motif comprising about eight highly homologous variants.

This clonotype was detected ten times or more. Its antigen remains unknown. TCRdb itself ran the 5' RACE reads through MiXCR, one entry per CDR3 protein. The sample consists of over 600,000 distinct CDR3 sequences, roughly 19% of them appearing once. V gene TRBV6-1 combines with J gene TRBJ1-3, with TRBD1 matching over 7 bases. The specimen sequenced was blood, either unsorted or a sorted T cell fraction (not recorded which). The sequence derives from a male donor with ankylosing spondylitis. CDR3: CASSPITTGYGNTIYF. The CDR3 DNA reads TGTGCCAGCAGCCCGATAACGACAGGGTACGGAAACACCATATATTTT.